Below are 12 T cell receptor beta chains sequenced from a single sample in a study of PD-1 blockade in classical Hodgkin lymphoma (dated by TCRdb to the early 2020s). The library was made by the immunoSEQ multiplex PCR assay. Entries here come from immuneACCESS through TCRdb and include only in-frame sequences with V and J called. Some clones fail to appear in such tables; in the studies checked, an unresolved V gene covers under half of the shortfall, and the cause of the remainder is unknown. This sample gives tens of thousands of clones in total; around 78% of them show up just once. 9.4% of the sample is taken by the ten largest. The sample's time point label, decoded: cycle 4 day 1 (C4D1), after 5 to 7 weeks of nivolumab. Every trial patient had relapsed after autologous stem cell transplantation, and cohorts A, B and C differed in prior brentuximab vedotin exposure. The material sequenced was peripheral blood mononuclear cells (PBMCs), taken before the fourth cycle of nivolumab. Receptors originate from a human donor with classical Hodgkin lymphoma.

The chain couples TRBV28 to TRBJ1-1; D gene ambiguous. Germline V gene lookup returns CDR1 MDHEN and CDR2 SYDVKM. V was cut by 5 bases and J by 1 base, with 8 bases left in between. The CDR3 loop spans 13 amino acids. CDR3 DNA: TGTGCCAGCAGTCGCCCGGAGAACACTGAAGCTTTCTTT. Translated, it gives CASSRPENTEAFF. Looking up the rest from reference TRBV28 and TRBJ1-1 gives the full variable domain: DVKVTQSSRYLVKRTGEKVFLECVQDMDHENMFWYRQDPGLGLRLIYFSYDVKMKEKGDIPEGYSVSREKKERFSLILESASTNQTSMYLCASSRPENTEAFFGQGTRLTVV.

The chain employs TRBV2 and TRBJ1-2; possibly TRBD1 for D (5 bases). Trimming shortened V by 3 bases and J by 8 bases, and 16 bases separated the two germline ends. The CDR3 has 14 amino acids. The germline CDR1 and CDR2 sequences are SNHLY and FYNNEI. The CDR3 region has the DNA TGTGCCAGCAGTGACTTCCCCAGGGTAAACGGCTACACCTTC. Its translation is CASSDFPRVNGYTF.

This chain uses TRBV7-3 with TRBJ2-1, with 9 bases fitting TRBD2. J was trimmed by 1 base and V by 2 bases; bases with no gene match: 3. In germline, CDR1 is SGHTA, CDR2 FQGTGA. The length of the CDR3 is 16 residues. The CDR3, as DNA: TGTGCCAGCAGCTTATTGGCGGGAGGGTCCTACAATGAGCAGTTCTTC. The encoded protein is CASSLLAGGSYNEQFF.

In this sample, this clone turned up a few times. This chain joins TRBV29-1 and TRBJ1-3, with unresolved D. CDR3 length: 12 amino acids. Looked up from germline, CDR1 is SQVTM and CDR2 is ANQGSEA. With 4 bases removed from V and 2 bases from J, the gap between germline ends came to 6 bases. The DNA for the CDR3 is TGCAGCGTTGGGACGGCTGGAAACACCATATATTTT. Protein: CSVGTAGNTIYF.

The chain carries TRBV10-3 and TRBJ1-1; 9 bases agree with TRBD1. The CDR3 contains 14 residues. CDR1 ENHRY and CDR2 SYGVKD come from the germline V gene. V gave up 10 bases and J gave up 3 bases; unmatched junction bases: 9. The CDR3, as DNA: TGTGCCAGCCGGGACAGGGACTGGGACACTGAAGCTTTCTTT. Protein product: CASRDRDWDTEAFF.

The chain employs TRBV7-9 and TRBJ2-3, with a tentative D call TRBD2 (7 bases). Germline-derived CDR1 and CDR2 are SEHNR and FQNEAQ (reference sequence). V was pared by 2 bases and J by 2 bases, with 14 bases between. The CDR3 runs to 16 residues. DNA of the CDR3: TGTGCCAGCAGCTTAAAAGGGGGGGCAGCCACAGATACGCAGTATTTT. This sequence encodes CASSLKGGAATDTQYF.

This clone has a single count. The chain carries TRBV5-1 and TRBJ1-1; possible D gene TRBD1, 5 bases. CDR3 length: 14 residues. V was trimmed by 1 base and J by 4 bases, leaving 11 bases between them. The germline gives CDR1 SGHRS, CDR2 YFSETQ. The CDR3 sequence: CASSLSRGSTEAFF. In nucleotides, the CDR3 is TGCGCCAGCAGCTTGTCCCGGGGGAGCACTGAAGCTTTCTTT.

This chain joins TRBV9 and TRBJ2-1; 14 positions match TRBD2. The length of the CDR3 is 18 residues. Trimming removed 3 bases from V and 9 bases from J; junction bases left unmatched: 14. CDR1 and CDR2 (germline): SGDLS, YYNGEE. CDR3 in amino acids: CASSAGGLAGGPGGEQFF. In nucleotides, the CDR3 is TGTGCCAGCAGCGCTGGCGGACTAGCGGGAGGCCCCGGGGGTGAGCAGTTCTTC.

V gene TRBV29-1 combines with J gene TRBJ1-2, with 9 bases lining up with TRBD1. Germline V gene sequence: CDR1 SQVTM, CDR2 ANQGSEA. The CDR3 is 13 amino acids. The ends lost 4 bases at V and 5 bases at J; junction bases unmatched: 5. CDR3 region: CSVAQGAPYGYTF. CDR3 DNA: TGCAGCGTTGCACAGGGGGCGCCGTATGGCTACACCTTC. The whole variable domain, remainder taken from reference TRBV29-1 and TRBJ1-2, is SAVISQKPSRDICQRGTSLTIQCQVDSQVTMMFWYRQQPGQSLTLIATANQGSEATYESGFVIDKFPISRPNLTFSTLTVSNMSPEDSSIYLCSVAQGAPYGYTFGSGTRLTVV.

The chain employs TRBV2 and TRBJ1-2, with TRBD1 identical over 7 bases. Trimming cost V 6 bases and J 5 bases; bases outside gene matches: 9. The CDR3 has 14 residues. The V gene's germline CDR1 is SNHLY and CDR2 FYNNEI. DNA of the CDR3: TGTGCCAGCAGACACGAGACAGGGCAGTATGGCTACACCTTC. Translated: CASRHETGQYGYTF.

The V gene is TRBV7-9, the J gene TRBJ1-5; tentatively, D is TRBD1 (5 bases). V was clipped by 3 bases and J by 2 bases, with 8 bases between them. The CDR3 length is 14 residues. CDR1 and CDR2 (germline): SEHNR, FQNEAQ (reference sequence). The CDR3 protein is CASSFAGGNQPQHF. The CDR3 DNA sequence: TGTGCCAGCAGCTTCGCGGGGGGCAATCAGCCCCAGCATTTT.

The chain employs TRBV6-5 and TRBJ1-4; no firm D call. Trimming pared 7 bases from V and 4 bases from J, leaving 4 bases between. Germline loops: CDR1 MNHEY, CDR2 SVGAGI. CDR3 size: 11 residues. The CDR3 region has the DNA TGTGCCAGCAAGGGTAATGAAAAACTGTTTTTT. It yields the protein CASKGNEKLFF.